This entry concerns a single T cell receptor (beta chain). This clonotype was picked up a small number of times. The antigen this receptor binds is unknown. Its ends do not fully match the called genes, so a read error is possible. Reading the germline V gene gives CDR1 LGHNA and CDR2 YNFKEQ. Including the terminal cysteine and phenylalanine, the CDR3 comprises 13 residues. The sequence is cut down to CDR3 DNA, 39 bases in frame from base 1. Library construction relied on RT-PCR. TCRdb lists the instrument as Illumina HiSeq 2500. TCRdb handled the public reads itself, with Q25 trimming in fastp and clone calling in MiXCR, and kept productive beta chains. Each entry is one CDR3 protein sequence, shown with its most common DNA and genes. The sample includes a few hundred thousand distinct CDR3 sequences, with 13% to 15% observed a single time. In total, the top ten clones hold around 10% of the sample.

This record comes from a study of response to subunit inactivated influenza vaccine listed by TCRdb under 2018. Turning to the overall study: Deep quantitative profiling of the T cell receptor repertoire was used in the study to follow responses to a trivalent subunit inactivated influenza vaccine. Summary of the overall study and its limitations: The authors proposed that each seasonal influenza vaccination may bring in only a limited number of new T cells.

This TCR derives from a man over 45 who received an inactivated influenza vaccine. Donor details come from another sample of the same person, matched by shared clones. The sample consisted of PBMCs from blood, taken about 11 days after vaccination. Recombination linked TRBV4-2 to TRBJ2-3, with TRBD1 perhaps the D gene, on 6 matching bases. The DNA reads as follows: TGTGCCAGCAGCCAAGATAGGGACATGGGCAGTGCTTTT. Translated, this is CASSQDRDMGSAF.